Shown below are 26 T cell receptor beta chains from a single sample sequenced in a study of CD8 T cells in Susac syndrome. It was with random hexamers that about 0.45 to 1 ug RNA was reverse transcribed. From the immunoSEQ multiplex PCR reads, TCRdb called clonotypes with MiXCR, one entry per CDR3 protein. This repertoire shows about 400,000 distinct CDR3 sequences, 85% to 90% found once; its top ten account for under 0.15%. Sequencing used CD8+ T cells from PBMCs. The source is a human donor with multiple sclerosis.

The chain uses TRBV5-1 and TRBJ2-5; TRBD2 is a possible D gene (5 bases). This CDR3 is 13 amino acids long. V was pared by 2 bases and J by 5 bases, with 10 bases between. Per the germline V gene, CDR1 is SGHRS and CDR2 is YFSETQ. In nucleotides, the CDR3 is TGCGCCAGCAGCTTCGGACTGCTTGAGACCCAGTACTTC. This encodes CASSFGLLETQYF. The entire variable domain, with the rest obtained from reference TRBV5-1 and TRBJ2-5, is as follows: KAGVTQTPRYLIKTRGQQVTLSCSPISGHRSVSWYQQTPGQGLQFLFEYFSETQRNKGNFPGRFSGRQFSNSRSEMNVSTLELGDSALYLCASSFGLLETQYFGPGTRLLVL.

The CDR3 nucleotides read TGCAGTGCTTGGACTAGCGGGAGGGGTTACGAGCAGTACTTC. Its protein is CSAWTSGRGYEQYF. V is TRBV20-1 and J is TRBJ2-7; TRBD2 agrees at 15 bases. Germline loops: CDR1 DFQATT, CDR2 SNEGSKA (reference sequence). This CDR3 comprises 14 residues. The ends lost 5 bases at V and 4 bases at J; junction bases unmatched: 3.

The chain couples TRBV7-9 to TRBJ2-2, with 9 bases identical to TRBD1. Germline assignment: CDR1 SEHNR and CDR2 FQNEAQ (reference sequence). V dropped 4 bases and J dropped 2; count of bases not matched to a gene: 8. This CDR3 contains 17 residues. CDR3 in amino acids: CASSSYNRGLNTGELFF. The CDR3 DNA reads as TGTGCCAGCAGCTCGTACAACAGGGGGCTAAACACCGGGGAGCTGTTTTTT.

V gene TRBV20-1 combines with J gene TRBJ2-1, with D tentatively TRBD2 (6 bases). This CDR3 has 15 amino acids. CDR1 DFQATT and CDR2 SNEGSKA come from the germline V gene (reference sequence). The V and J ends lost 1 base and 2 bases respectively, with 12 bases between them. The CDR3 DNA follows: TGCAGTGCTAGAGCCATAGCGGTAACCTACAATGAGCAGTTCTTC. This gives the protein CSARAIAVTYNEQFF.

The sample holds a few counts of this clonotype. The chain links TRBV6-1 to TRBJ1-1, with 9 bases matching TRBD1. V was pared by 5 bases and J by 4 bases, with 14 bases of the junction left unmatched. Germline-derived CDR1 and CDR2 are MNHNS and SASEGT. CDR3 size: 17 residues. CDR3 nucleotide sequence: TGTGCCAGCAGTCCCCCCGGGACAGGGCTTATAGGCACTGAAGCTTTCTTT. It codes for CASSPPGTGLIGTEAFF.

The CDR3 bases are TGTGCCAGCAGTTTAGCGGGATTCTTGAGGAAGGGCTACACCTTC. Translating gives CASSLAGFLRKGYTF. This chain links TRBV12-3 or TRBV12-4 with TRBJ1-2; no clear D gene. CDR3 size: 15 residues. Trimming stripped 0 bases from V and 8 bases from J, with 16 bases between.

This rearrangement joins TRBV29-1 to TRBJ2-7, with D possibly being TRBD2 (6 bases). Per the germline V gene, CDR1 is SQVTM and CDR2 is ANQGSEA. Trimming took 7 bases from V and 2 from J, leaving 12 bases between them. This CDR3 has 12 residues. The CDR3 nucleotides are TGCAGCGGGGGGGACGGAACCTACGAGCAGTACTTC. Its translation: CSGGDGTYEQYF.

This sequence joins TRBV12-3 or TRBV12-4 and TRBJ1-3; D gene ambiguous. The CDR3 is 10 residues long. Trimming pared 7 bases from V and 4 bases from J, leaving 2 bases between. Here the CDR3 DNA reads TGTGCCAGCATGGGAAACACCATATATTTT. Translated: CASMGNTIYF.

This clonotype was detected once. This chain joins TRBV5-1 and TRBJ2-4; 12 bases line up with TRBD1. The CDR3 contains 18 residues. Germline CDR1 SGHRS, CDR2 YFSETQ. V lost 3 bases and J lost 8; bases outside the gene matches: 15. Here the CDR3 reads CASSYGTGGPWGEDIQYF. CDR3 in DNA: TGCGCCAGCAGCTACGGGACAGGGGGCCCCTGGGGTGAAGACATTCAGTACTTC.

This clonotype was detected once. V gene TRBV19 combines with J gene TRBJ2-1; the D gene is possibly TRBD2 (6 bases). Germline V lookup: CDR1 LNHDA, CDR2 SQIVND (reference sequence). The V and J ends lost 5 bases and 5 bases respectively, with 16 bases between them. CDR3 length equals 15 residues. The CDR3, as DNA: TGTGCCAGTAGTCTAGTGGGACTGGCCCACAATGAGCAGTTCTTC. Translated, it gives CASSLVGLAHNEQFF.

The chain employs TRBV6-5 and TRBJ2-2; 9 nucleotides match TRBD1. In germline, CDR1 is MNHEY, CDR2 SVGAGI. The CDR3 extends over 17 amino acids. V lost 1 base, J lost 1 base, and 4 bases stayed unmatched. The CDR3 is CASSYLGQGLNTGELFF. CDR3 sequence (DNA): TGTGCCAGCAGTTACTTGGGACAGGGATTGAACACCGGGGAGCTGTTTTTT.

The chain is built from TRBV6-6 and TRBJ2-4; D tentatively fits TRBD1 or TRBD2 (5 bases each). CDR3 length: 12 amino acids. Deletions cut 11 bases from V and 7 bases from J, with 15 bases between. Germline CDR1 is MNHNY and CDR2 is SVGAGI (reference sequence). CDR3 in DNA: TGTGCCGGCTCGATTGAGGGGAACATTCAGTACTTC. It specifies CAGSIEGNIQYF.

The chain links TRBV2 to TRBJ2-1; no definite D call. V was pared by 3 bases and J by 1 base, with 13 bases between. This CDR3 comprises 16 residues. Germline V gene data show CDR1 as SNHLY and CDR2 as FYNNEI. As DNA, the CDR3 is TGTGCCAGCAGTGATGAGGCCTCGTGGTCCTACAATGAGCAGTTCTTC. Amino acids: CASSDEASWSYNEQFF.

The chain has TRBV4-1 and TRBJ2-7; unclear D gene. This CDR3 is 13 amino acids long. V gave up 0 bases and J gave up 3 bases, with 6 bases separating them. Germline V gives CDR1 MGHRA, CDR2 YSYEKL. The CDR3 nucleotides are TGCGCCAGCAGCCAAGACCCCCGCTACGAGCAGTACTTC. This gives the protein CASSQDPRYEQYF.

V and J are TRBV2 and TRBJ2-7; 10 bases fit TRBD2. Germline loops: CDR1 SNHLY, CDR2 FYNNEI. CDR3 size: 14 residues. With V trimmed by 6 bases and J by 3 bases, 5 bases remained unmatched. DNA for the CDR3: TGTGCCAGCAGCCCTAGCGGGGGACTCTACGAGCAGTACTTC. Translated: CASSPSGGLYEQYF.

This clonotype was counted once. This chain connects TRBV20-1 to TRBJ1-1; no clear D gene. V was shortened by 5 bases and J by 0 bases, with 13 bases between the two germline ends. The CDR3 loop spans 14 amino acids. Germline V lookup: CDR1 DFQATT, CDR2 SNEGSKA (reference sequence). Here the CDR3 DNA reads TGCAGTGCTGTTGGACTTTTCCTGAACACTGAAGCTTTCTTT. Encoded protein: CSAVGLFLNTEAFF.

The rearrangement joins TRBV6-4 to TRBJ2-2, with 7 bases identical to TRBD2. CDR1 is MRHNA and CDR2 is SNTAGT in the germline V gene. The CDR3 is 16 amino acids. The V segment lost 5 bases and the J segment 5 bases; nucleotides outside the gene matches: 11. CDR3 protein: CASSYDSGSTTGELFF. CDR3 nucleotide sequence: TGTGCCAGCAGTTACGATAGCGGGTCTACAACCGGGGAGCTGTTTTTT.

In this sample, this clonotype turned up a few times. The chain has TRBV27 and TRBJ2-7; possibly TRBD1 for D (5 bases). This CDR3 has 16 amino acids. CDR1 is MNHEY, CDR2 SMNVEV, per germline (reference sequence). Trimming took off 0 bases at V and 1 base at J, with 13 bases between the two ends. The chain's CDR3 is CASSLSQGILSYEQYF. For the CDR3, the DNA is TGTGCCAGCAGTTTATCCCAGGGAATCCTATCCTACGAGCAGTACTTC.

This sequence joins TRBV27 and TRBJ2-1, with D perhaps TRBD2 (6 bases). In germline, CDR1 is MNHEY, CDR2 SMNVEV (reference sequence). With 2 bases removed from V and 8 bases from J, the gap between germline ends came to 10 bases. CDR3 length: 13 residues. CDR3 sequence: CASSLGGIHEQFF. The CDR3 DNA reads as TGTGCCAGCAGTTTAGGCGGGATCCATGAGCAGTTCTTC.

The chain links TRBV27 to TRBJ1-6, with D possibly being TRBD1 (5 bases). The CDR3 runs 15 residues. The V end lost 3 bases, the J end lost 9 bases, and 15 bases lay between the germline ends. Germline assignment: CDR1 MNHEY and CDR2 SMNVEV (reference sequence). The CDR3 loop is CASSLDQGRSSPLHF. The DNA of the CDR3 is TGTGCCAGCAGTTTGGATCAGGGCAGGAGTTCACCCCTCCACTTT.

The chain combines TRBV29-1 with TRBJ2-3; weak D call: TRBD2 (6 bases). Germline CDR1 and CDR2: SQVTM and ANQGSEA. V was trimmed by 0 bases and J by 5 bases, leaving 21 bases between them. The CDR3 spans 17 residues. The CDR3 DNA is TGCAGCGTTGAAGATATGGGAGTAGTCGGAGGGATAGATACGCAGTATTTT. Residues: CSVEDMGVVGGIDTQYF.

Here the CDR3 DNA reads TGTGCCAGCATGCAAGGCGAAAAACTGTTTTTT. Residues: CASMQGEKLFF. This chain joins TRBV6-6 and TRBJ1-4, with no clear D. The CDR3 consists of 11 residues. With 7 bases removed from V and 8 bases from J, the gap between germline ends came to 8 bases. Looked up from germline, CDR1 is MNHNY and CDR2 is SVGAGI (reference sequence).

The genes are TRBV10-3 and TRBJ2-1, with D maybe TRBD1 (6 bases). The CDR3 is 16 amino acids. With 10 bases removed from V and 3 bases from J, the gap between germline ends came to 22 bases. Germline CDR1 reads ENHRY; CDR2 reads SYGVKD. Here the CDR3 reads CATQIPPGHDYNEQFF. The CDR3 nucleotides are TGTGCCACTCAAATACCTCCGGGACATGACTACAATGAGCAGTTCTTC.

The CDR3 nucleotides are TGTGCCAGCAGCTTAGTTGTTACAGGAAAGGAGACCCAGTACTTC. This gives the protein CASSLVVTGKETQYF. The rearrangement links TRBV7-9 to TRBJ2-5, with D possibly TRBD1 on 5 matching bases. Deletions cut 1 base from V and 5 bases from J, with 14 bases between. Germline CDR1 SEHNR, CDR2 FQNEAQ (reference sequence). CDR3 length: 15 amino acids.

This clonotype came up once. The CDR3 is CASRREGGPDTQYF. The CDR3 bases are TGTGCCAGCAGACGAGAGGGCGGCCCAGATACGCAGTATTTT. This chain connects TRBV7-9 to TRBJ2-3; D is possibly TRBD2 (5 bases). Germline V lookup: CDR1 SEHNR, CDR2 FQNEAQ (reference sequence). The V gene lost 6 bases and the J gene lost 4 bases, with 14 bases spanning the gap. This CDR3 region has 14 residues.

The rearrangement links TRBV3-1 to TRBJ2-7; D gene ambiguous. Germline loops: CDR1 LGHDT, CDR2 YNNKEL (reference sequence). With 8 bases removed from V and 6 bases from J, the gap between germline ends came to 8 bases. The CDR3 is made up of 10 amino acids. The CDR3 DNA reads TGTGCCAGCTTCACTTGCGAGCAGTACTTC. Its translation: CASFTCEQYF.